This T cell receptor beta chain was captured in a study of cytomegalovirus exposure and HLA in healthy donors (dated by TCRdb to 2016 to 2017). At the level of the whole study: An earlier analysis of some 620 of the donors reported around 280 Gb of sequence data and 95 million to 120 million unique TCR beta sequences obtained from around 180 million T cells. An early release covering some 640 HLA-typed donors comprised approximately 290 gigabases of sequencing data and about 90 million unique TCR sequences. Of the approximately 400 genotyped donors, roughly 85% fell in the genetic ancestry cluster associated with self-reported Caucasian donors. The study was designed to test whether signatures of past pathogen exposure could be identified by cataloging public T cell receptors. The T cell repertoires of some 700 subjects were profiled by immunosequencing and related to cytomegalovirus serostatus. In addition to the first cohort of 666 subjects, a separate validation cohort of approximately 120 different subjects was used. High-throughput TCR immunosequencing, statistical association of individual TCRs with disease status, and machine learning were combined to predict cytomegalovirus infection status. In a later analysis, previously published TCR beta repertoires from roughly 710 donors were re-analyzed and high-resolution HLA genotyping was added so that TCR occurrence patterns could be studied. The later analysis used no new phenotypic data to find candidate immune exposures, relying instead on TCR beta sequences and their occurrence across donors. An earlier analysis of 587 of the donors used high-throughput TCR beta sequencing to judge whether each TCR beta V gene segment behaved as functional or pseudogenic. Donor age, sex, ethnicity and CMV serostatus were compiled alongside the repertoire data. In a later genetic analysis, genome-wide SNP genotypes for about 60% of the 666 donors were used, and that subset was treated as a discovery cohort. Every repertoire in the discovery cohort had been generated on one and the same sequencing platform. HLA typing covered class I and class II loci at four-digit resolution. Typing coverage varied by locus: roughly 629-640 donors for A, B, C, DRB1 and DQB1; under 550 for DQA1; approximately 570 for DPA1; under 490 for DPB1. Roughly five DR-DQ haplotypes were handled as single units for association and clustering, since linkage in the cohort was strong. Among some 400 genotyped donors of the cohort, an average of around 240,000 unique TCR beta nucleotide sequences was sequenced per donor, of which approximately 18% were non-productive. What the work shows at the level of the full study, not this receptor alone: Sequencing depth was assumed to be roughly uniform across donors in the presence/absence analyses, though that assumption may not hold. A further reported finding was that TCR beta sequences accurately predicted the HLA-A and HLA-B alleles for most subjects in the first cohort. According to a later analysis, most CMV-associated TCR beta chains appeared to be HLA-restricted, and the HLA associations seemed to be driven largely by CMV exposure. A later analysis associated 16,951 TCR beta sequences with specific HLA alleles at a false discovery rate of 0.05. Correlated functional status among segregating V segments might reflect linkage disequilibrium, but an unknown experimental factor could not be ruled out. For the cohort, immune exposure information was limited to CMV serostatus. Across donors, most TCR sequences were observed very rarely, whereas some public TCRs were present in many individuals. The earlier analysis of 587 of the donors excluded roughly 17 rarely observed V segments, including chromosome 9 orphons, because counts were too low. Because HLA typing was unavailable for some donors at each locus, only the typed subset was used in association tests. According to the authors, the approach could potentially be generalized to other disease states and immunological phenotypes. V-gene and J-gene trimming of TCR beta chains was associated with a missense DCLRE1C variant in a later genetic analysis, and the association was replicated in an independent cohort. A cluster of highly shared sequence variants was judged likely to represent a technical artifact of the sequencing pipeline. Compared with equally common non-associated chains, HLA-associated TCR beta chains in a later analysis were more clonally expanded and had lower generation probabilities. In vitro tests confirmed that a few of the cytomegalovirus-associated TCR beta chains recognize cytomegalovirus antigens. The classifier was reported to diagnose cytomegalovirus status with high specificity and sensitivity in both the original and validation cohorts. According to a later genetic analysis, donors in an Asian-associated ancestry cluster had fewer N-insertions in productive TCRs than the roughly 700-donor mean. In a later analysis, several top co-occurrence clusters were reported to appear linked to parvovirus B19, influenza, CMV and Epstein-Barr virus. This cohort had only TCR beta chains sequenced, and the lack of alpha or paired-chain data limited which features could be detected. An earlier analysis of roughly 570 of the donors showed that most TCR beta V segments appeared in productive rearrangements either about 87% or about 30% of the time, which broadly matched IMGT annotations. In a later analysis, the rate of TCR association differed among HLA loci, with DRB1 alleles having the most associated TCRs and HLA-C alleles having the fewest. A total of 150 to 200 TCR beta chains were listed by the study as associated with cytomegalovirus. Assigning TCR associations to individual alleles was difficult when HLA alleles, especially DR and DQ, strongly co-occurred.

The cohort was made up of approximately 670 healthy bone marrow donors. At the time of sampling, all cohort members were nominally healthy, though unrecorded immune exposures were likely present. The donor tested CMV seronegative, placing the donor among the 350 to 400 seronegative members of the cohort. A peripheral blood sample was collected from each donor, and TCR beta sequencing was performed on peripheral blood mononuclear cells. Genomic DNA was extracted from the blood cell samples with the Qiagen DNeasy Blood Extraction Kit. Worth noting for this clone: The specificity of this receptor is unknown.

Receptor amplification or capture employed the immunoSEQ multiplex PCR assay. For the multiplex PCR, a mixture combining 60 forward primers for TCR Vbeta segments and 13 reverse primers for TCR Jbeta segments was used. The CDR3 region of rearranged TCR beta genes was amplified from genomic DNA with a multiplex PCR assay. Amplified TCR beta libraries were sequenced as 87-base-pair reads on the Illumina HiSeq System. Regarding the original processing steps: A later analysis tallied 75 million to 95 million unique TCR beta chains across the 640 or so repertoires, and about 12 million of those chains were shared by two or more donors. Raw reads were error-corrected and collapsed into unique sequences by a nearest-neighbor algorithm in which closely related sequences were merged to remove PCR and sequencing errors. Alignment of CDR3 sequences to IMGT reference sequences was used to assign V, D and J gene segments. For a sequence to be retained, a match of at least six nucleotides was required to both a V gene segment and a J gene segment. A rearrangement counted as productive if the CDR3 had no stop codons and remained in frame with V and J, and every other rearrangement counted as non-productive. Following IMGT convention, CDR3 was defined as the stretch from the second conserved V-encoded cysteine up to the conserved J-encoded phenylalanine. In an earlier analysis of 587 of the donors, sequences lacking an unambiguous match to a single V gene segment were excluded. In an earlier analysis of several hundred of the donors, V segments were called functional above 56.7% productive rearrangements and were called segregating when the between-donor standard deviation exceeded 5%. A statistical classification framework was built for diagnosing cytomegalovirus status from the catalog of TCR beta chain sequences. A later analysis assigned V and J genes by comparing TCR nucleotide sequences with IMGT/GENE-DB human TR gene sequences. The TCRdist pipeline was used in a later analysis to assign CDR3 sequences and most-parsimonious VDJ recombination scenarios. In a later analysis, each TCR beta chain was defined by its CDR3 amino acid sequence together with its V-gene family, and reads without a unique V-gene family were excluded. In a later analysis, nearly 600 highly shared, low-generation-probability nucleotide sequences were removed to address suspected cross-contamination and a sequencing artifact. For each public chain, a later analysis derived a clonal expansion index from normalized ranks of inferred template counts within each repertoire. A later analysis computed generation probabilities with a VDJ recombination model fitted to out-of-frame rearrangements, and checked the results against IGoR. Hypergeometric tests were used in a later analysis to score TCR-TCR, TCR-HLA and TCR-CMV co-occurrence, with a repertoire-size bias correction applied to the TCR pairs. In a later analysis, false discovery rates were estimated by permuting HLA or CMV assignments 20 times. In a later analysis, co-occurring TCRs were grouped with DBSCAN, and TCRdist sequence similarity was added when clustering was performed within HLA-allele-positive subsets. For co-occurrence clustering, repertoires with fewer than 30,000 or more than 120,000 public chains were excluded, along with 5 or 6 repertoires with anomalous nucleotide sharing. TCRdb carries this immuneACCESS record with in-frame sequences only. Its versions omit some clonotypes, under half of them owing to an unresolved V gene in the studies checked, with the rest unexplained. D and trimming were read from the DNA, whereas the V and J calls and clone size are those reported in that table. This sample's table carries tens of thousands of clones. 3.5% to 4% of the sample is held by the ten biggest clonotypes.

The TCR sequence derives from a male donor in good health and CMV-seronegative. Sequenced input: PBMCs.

The CDR3 protein sequence reads: CASSQVPGTADNEQFF. DNA sequence: TGCGCCAGCAGCCAAGTGCCCGGGACAGCCGACAATGAGCAGTTCTTC. The chain is assembled from TRBV4-1 and TRBJ2-1, and 7 junction bases match TRBD1. The CDR3 has 16 amino acids, counting the end cysteine and phenylalanine. Only CDR3 DNA remains: 48 bases, in frame from the first base. According to the germline V gene, CDR1 reads MGHRA and CDR2 reads YSYEKL. Trimming takes 1 base off V and 5 bases off J; junction bases not matched to a gene: 8.